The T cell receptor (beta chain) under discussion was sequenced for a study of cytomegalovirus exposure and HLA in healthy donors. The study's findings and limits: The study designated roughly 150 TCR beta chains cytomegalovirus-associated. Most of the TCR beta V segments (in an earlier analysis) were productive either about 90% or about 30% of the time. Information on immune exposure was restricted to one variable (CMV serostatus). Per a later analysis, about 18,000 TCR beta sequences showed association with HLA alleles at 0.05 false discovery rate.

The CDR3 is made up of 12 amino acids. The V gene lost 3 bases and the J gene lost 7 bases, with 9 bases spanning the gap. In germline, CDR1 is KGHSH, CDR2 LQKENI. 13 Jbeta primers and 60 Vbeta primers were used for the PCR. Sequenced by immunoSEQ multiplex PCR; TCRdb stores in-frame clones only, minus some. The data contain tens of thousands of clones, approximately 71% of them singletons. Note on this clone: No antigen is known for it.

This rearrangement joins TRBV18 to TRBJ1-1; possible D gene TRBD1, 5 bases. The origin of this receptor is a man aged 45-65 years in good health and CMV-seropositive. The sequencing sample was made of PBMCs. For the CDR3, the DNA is TGTGCCAGCTCACCGGACACCGTTGAAGCTTTCTTT. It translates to CASSPDTVEAFF.